This is a list of T cell receptor beta chains from one sample in a study of B cell selection in AIRE deficiency. The repertoire was sequenced with immunoSEQ multiplex PCR; TCRdb's copy has only in-frame clones and lacks some. The table records roughly 18,000 clones, about 93% of them present only once. The sample taken for sequencing was CD4+CD25+ Tregs sorted from PBMCs. These receptors were collected from a human donor in good health. The CDR3 runs from the conserved cysteine through the conserved F or W. The order of the fields is V gene, CDR3 protein.

V: TRBV4-1
CDR3: CASSQGGQYEQYF

V: TRBV4-3
CDR3: CASSQGYSPLHF

V: TRBV28
CDR3: CASSGGVTGELFF

V: TRBV29-1
CDR3: CSVERNSAGEQYF

V: TRBV20-1
CDR3: CSATPNRGEYF

V: TRBV29-1
CDR3: CSVGSPSGANVLTF

V: TRBV5-5
CDR3: CASTWGQASYEQYF

V: TRBV5-1
CDR3: CASSLMTGSGNTIYF

V: TRBV6-6
CDR3: CASSLRGGGYEQYF

V: TRBV11-3
CDR3: CASSEDPWDTGELFF

V: TRBV11-2
CDR3: CASSLDPSSYEQYF

V: TRBV6-4
CDR3: CASSVRGSSYNEQFF

V: TRBV6-1
CDR3: CASRVGLAGRQYF

V: TRBV7-2
CDR3: CASSSGIYQPQHF

V: TRBV19
CDR3: CAPAGISYNEQFF

V: TRBV25-1
CDR3: CASSEWGGRDYNEQFF

V: TRBV29-1
CDR3: CSVEDLFDEQYF

V: TRBV7-2
CDR3: CASSWDSWVYGYTF

V: TRBV5-1
CDR3: CASSNGGVESSPLHF

V: TRBV5-1
CDR3: CASKTSGTDTQYF

V: TRBV6-1
CDR3: CASSRQGATYEQYF

V: TRBV2
CDR3: CASSWRGRTDTQYF

V: TRBV7-9
CDR3: CASSSVLKVYF